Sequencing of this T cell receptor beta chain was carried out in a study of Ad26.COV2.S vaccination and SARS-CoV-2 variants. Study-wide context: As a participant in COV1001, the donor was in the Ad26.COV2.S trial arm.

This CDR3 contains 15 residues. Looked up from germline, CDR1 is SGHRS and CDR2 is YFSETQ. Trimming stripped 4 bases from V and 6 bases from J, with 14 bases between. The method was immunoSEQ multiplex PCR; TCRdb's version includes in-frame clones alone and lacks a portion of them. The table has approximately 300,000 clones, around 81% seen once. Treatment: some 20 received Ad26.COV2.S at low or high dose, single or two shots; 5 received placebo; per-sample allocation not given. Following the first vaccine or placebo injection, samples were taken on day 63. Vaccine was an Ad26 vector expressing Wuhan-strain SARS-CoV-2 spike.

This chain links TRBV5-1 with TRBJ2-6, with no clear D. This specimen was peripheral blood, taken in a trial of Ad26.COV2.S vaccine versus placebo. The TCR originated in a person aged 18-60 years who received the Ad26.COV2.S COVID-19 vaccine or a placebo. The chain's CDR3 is CASSAVLISANVLTF. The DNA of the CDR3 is TGCGCCAGCAGCGCCGTATTGATTTCGGCCAACGTCCTGACTTTC.